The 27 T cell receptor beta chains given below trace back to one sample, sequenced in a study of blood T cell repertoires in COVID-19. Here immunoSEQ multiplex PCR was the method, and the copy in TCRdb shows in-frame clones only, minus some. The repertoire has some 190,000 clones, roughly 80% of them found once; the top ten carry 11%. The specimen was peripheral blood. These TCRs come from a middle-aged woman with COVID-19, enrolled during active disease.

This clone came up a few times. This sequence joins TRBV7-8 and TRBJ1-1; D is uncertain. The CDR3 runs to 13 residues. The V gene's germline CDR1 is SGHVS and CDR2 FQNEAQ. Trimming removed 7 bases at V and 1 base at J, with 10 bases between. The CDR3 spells CASNKHRNTEAFF. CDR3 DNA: TGTGCCAGCAACAAACACCGGAACACTGAAGCTTTCTTT.

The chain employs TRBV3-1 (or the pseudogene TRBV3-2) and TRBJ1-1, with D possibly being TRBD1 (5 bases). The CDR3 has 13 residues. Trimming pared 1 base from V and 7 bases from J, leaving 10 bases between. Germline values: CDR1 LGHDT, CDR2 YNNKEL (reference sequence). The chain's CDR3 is CASSQVRASEAFF. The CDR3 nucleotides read TGTGCCAGCAGCCAAGTCAGGGCTAGTGAAGCTTTCTTT.

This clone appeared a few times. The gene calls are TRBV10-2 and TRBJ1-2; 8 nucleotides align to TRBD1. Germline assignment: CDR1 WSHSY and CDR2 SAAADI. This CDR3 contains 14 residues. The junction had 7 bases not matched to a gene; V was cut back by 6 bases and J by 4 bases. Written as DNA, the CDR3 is TGCGCCAGCAGCGAAACAGGGGGTGGCTATGGCTACACCTTC. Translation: CASSETGGGYGYTF.

The CDR3 here is CASSFGLAGDHEQFF. The CDR3 bases are TGTGCCAGCAGCTTTGGACTAGCGGGAGATCATGAGCAGTTCTTC. The chain employs TRBV7-2 and TRBJ2-1; TRBD2 matches at 13 bases. The V gene's germline CDR1 is SGHTA and CDR2 FQGNSA. With 3 bases clipped from V and 8 bases from J, the junction kept 4 bases outside the gene matches. The CDR3 consists of 15 residues.

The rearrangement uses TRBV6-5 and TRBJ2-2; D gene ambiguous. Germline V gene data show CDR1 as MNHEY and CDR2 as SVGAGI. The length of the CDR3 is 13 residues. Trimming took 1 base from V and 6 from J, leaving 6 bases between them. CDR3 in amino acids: CASSYYFPGELFF. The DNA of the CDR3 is TGTGCCAGCAGTTACTACTTTCCCGGGGAGCTGTTTTTT.

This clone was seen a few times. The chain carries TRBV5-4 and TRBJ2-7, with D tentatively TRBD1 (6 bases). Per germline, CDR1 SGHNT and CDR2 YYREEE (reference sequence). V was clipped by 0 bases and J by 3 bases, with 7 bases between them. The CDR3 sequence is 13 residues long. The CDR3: CASSLEQGYEQYF. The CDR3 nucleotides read TGTGCCAGCAGCTTGGAACAGGGCTACGAGCAGTACTTC.

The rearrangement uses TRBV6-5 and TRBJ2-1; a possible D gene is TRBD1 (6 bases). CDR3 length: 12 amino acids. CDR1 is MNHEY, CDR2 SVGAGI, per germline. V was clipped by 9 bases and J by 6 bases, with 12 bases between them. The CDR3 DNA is TGTGCCAGTAAAGCAGGGGTCAATGAGCAGTTCTTC. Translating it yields CASKAGVNEQFF.

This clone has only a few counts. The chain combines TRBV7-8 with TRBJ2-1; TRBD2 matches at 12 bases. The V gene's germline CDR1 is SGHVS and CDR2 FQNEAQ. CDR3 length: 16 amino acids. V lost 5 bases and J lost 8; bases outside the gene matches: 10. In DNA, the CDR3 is TGTGCCAGCAGCCCCCACCTAGCGGGGGGGCTATATGAGCAGTTCTTC. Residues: CASSPHLAGGLYEQFF.

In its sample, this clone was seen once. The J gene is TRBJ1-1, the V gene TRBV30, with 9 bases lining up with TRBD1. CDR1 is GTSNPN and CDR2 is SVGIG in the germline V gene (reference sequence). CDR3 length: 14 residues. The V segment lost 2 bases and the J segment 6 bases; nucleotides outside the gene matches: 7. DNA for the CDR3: TGTGCCTGGAGTCCCCTGACAGGGGGGGCTGAAGCTTTCTTT. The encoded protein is CAWSPLTGGAEAFF.

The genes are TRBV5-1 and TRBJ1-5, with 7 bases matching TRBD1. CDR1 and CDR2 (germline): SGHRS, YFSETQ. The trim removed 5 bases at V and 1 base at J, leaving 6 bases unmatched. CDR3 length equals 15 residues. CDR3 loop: CASSPTGDSNQPQHF. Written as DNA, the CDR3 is TGCGCCAGCAGTCCCACAGGGGACAGCAATCAGCCCCAGCATTTT.

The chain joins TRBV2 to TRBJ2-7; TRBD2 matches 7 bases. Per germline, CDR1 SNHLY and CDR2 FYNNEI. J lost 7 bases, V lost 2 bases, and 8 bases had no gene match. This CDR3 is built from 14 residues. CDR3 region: CASSETGGLGEQYF. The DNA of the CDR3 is TGTGCCAGCAGTGAAACGGGAGGATTGGGTGAGCAGTACTTC.

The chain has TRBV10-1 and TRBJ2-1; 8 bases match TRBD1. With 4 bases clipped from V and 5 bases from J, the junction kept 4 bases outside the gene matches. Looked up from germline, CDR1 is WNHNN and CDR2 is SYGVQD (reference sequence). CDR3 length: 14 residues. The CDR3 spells CASSGGTGNNEQFF. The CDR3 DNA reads TGCGCCAGCAGTGGGGGGACAGGAAACAATGAGCAGTTCTTC.

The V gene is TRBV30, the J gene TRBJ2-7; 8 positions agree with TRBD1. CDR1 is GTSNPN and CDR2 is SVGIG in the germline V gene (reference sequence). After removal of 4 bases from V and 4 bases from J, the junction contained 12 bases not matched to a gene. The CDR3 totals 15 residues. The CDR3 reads CAWKWRTGWGYEQYF. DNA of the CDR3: TGTGCCTGGAAATGGAGGACAGGGTGGGGGTACGAGCAGTACTTC.

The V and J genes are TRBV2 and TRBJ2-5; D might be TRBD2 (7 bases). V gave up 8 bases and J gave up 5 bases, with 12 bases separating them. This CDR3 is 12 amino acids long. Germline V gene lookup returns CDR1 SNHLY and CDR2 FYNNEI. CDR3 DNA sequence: TGTGCCAGCCGGGGGGCGGCCGAGACCCAGTACTTC. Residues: CASRGAAETQYF.

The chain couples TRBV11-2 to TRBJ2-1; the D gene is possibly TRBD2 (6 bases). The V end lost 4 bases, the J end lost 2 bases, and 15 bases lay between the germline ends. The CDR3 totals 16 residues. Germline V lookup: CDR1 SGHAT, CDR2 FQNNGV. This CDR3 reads CASSSAGRYAYNEQFF. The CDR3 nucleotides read TGTGCCAGCAGCTCCGCTGGGAGGTACGCCTACAATGAGCAGTTCTTC.

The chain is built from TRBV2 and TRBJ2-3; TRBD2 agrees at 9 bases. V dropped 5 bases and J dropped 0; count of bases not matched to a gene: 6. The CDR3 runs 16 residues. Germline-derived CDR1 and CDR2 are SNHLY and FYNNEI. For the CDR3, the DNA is TGTGCCAGCAGTAAGAGCCTAGCGGGGAGCACAGATACGCAGTATTTT. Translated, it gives CASSKSLAGSTDTQYF.

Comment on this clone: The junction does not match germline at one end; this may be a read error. Written as DNA, the CDR3 is TGTGCCAGCAGTAGGGGGGACAGGGGCACGGGACAGCCCCAGCATTTT. Translated: CASSRGDRGTGQPQHF. The rearrangement links TRBV19 to TRBJ1-5; TRBD1 matches at 10 bases. This CDR3 comprises 16 residues. Germline V gene lookup returns CDR1 LNHDA and CDR2 SQIVND (reference sequence).

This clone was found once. The CDR3 DNA is TGTGCCAGCAGCTTAATACAGGGGGATGGCTACACCTTC. It encodes CASSLIQGDGYTF. The chain has TRBV7-6 and TRBJ1-2; 8 nucleotides match TRBD1. Losses at the gene ends were 2 bases for V and 6 bases for J; bases not matched to a gene: 2. The CDR3 length is 13 residues. Germline V gene sequence: CDR1 SGHVS, CDR2 FNYEAQ.

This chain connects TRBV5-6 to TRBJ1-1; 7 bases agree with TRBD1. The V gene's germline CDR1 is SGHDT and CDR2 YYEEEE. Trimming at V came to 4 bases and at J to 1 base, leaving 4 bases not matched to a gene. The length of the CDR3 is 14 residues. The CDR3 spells CASSRQGRNTEAFF. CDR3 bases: TGTGCCAGCAGCCGACAGGGTAGGAACACTGAAGCTTTCTTT.

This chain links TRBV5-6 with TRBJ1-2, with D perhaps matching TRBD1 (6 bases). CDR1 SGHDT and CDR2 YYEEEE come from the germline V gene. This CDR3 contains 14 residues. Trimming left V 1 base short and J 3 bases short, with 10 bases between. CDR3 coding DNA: TGTGCCAGCAGCTTGACAGGGCCAGACTATGGCTACACCTTC. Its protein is CASSLTGPDYGYTF.

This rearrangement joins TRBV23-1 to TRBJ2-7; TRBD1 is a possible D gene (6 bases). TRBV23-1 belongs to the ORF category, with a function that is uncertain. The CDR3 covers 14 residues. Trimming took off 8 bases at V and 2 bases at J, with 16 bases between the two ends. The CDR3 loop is CASGGGGTPYEQYF. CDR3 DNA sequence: TGCGCCAGCGGGGGCGGCGGTACACCCTACGAGCAGTACTTC.

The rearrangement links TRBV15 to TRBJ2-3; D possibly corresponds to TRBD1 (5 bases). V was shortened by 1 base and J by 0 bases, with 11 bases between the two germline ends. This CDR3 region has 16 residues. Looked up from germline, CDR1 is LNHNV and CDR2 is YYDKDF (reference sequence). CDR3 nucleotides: TGTGCCACCAGCAGAGGGGGCGAGTCTAGCACAGATACGCAGTATTTT. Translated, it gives CATSRGGESSTDTQYF.

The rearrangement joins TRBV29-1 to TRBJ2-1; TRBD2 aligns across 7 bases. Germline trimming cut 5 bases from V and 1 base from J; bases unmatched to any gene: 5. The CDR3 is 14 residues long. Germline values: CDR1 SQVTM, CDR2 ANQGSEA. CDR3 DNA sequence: TGCAGCGTTCTCCGGGACTATTCCTACAATGAGCAGTTCTTC. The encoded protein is CSVLRDYSYNEQFF.

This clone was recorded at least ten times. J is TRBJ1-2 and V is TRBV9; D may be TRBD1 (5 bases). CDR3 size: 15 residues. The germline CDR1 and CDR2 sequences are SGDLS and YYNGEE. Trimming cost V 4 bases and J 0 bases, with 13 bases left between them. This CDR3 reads CASSPEGRSNYGYTF. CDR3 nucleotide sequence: TGTGCCAGCAGCCCTGAGGGGAGGTCTAACTATGGCTACACCTTC.

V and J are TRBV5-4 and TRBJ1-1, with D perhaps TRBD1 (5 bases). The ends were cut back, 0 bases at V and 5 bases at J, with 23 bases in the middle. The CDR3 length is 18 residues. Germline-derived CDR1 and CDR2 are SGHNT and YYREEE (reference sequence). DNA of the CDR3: TGTGCCAGCAGCTTGGATTTTGGGGCCCGGGGGGTCGTGACTGAAGCTTTCTTT. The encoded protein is CASSLDFGARGVVTEAFF.

CDR3 protein: CASSPTGLANYEQYF. CDR3 in DNA: TGTGCCAGCAGCCCAACGGGACTAGCGAACTACGAGCAGTACTTC. V and J are TRBV9 and TRBJ2-7; 10 positions match TRBD2. Germline lookup yields CDR1 SGDLS and CDR2 YYNGEE. The CDR3 is made up of 15 amino acids. Trimming took 4 bases from V and 3 from J; bases not matched to a gene: 7.

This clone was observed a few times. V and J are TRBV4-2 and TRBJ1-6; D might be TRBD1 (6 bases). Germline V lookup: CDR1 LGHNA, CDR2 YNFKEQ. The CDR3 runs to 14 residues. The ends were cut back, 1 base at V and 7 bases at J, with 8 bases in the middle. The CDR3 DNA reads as TGTGCCAGCAGCCAAGGACAGGAGAATTCACCCCTCCACTTT. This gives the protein CASSQGQENSPLHF.